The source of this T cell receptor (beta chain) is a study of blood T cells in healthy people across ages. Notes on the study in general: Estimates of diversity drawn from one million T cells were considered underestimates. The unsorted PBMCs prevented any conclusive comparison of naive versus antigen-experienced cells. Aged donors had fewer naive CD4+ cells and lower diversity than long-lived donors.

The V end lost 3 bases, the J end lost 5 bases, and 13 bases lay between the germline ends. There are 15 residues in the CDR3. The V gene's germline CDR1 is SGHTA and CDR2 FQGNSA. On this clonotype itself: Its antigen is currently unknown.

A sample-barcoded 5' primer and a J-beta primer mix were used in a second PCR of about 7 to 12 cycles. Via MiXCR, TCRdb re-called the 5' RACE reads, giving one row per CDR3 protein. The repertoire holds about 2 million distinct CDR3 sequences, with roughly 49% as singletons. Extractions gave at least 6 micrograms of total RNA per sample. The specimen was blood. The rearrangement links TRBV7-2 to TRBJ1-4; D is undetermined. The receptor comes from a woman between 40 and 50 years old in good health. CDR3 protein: CASSFAGRSNEKLFF. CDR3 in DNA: TGTGCCAGCAGCTTTGCCGGGAGGAGCAATGAAAAACTGTTTTTT.